The 21 T cell receptor beta chains presented below share a single source sample, sequenced in a study of CD8+ T cells in alopecia areata. RNA extraction and reverse transcription yielded cDNA as sequencing template. Profiling relied on immunoSEQ multiplex PCR, and the TCRdb table lists in-frame clones only, not all of them. This table holds 150,000 or so clones, around 55% found once. Sequencing used CD8+ T cells sorted from blood, obtained at week 0. These receptor sequences come from a human donor with alopecia areata.

This chain links TRBV11-2 with TRBJ2-1; D unresolved. From germline, CDR1 is SGHAT and CDR2 FQNNGV. The CDR3 is 10 residues long. Trimming took 5 bases from V and 8 from J, leaving 4 bases between them. The CDR3 region is CASSHYEQFF. Here the CDR3 DNA reads TGTGCCAGCAGCCACTATGAGCAGTTCTTC.

This clone turned up a few times. The genes are TRBV29-1 and TRBJ2-1; 9 nucleotides agree with TRBD1. Germline loops: CDR1 SQVTM, CDR2 ANQGSEA. The V and J ends lost 6 bases and 4 bases, in that order; junction bases with no gene match: 4. The CDR3 extends over 13 amino acids. In DNA form, the CDR3 reads TGCAGCGTCCGGGGACAGGGATACAATGAGCAGTTCTTC. It yields the protein CSVRGQGYNEQFF.

This clone showed up just a few times. J is TRBJ2-7 and V is TRBV7-9; D assignment may be TRBD1 or TRBD2 (5 bases each). CDR3 size: 14 residues. V was shortened by 9 bases and J by 0 bases, with 15 bases between the two germline ends. CDR1 and CDR2 (germline): SEHNR, FQNEAQ (reference sequence). The CDR3 DNA reads TGTGCCAGTGGGGGAGCGGTGGACTCCTACGAGCAGTACTTC. Encoded protein: CASGGAVDSYEQYF. Together with reference TRBV7-9 and TRBJ2-7, the CDR3 gives the full variable domain: DTGVSQNPRHKITKRGQNVTFRCDPISEHNRLYWYRQTLGQGPEFLTYFQNEAQLEKSRLLSDRFSAERPKGSFSTLEIQRTEQGDSAMYLCASGGAVDSYEQYFGPGTRLTVT.

The chain links TRBV30 to TRBJ2-2; D is unresolved. Germline CDR1 reads GTSNPN; CDR2 reads SVGIG (reference sequence). This CDR3 spans 13 amino acids. V dropped 2 bases and J dropped 2 bases, with 6 bases sitting between them. The CDR3 is CAWSTANTGELFF. The CDR3 DNA reads as TGTGCCTGGAGTACGGCAAACACCGGGGAGCTGTTTTTT.

Of note for this clone: A junction boundary mismatches the germline segment, possibly from a read error. CDR3 DNA sequence: TGTGCCAGCAGCCAAGGTGGTCGGTGGCTCTTC. This codes for CASSQGGRWLF. The chain recombines TRBV4-2 with TRBJ2-7; unclear D gene. The CDR3 runs to 11 residues. Germline V gene lookup returns CDR1 LGHNA and CDR2 YNFKEQ.

The chain joins TRBV5-4 to TRBJ1-2; TRBD1 is a possible D gene (6 bases). The V end was cut by 0 bases, the J end by 4 bases, with 10 bases between. The CDR3 has 14 residues. In germline, CDR1 is SGHNT, CDR2 YYREEE (reference sequence). This CDR3 reads CASSLVGDIYGYTF. The CDR3 nucleotides are TGTGCCAGCAGCTTGGTAGGGGACATCTATGGCTACACCTTC. Variable domain in full (rest from reference TRBV5-4 and TRBJ1-2): ETGVTQSPTHLIKTRGQQVTLRCSSQSGHNTVSWYQQALGQGPQFIFQYYREEENGRGNFPPRFSGLQFPNYSSELNVNALELDDSALYLCASSLVGDIYGYTFGSGTRLTVV.

This clone was detected a few times. The gene calls are TRBV9 and TRBJ1-1; D is undetermined. Trimming cost V 1 base and J 4 bases, with 14 bases left between them. CDR1 SGDLS and CDR2 YYNGEE come from the germline V gene. This CDR3 is 15 amino acids long. CDR3 loop: CASSVIPGSSTEAFF. DNA of the CDR3: TGTGCCAGCAGCGTAATCCCGGGGTCAAGCACTGAAGCTTTCTTT.

The chain couples TRBV25-1 to TRBJ2-5; 8 nucleotides align to TRBD2. The CDR3 extends over 15 amino acids. In germline, CDR1 is MGHDK, CDR2 SYGVNS. V shed 4 bases and J 1 base; nucleotides not matched to a gene: 5. The CDR3 spells CASSGLAGLQETQYF. In DNA form, the CDR3 reads TGTGCCAGCAGTGGCCTAGCGGGCCTCCAAGAGACCCAGTACTTC.

The V gene is TRBV7-9, the J gene TRBJ2-7; D not certain. Germline loops: CDR1 SEHNR, CDR2 FQNEAQ (reference sequence). The CDR3 sequence is 11 residues long. The V end lost 4 bases, the J end lost 3 bases, and 4 bases lay between the germline ends. CDR3 residues: CASSSDYEQYF. The CDR3 nucleotides are TGTGCCAGCAGCTCGGACTACGAGCAGTACTTC.

The V and J genes are TRBV14 and TRBJ2-1; the D is unclear. CDR3 length: 12 residues. V lost 1 base and J 9 bases, leaving 7 bases between the germline ends. Germline loops: CDR1 SGHDN, CDR2 FVKESK. The CDR3 reads CASSQVLSEQFF. The CDR3 region has the DNA TGTGCCAGCAGCCAAGTTTTAAGTGAGCAGTTCTTC.

V usage is TRBV30 and J usage is TRBJ2-2; tentatively, D is TRBD1 or TRBD2 (5 bases each). Trimming removed 2 bases from V and 6 bases from J, with 16 bases in between. The germline V gene has CDR1 GTSNPN and CDR2 SVGIG (reference sequence). The CDR3 covers 15 residues. The CDR3 sequence: CAWSTAEGLSGELFF. CDR3 coding DNA: TGTGCCTGGAGTACCGCCGAGGGGTTGTCCGGGGAGCTGTTTTTT.

Written as DNA, the CDR3 is TGTGCCAGCAGTCTAAGTAGGAACAATGAGCAGTTCTTC. Protein: CASSLSRNNEQFF. The chain recombines TRBV6-1 with TRBJ2-1; D gene unclear. The CDR3 extends over 13 amino acids. The germline V gene encodes CDR1 MNHNS and CDR2 SASEGT. V was clipped by 5 bases and J by 5 bases, with 10 bases between them.

The chain links TRBV15 to TRBJ1-1; no clear D gene. The CDR3 loop spans 13 amino acids. From germline, CDR1 is LNHNV and CDR2 YYDKDF (reference sequence). V shed 3 bases and J shed 2 bases, with 7 bases lying between them. The CDR3 DNA is TGTGCCACCAGCAGTAGGTTCAACACTGAAGCTTTCTTT. Its protein is CATSSRFNTEAFF.

CDR3 residues: CAWRKEQARNEQFF. CDR3 nucleotides: TGTGCCTGGAGAAAAGAACAGGCAAGGAATGAGCAGTTCTTC. The chain couples TRBV30 to TRBJ2-1; maybe TRBD1 (5 bases). The CDR3 sequence is 14 residues long. The V gene's germline CDR1 is GTSNPN and CDR2 SVGIG (reference sequence). V was clipped by 3 bases and J by 7 bases, with 16 bases between them.

V is TRBV5-1 and J is TRBJ2-7; no reliable D call. Germline V gene data show CDR1 as SGHRS and CDR2 as YFSETQ. Trimming cost V 3 bases and J 5 bases, with 12 bases left between them. CDR3 length: 13 amino acids. The CDR3 region has the DNA TGCGCCAGCAGCTACAGCCAGATCGACGAGCAGTACTTC. Translation: CASSYSQIDEQYF.

This clone was observed a handful of times. Other DNA sequences in this sample translate to the same CDR3. The V gene is TRBV29-1, the J gene TRBJ2-3; D ambiguous. This CDR3 spans 12 amino acids. The V end lost 4 bases, the J end lost 1 base, and 6 bases lay between the germline ends. Germline CDR1 is SQVTM and CDR2 is ANQGSEA. The CDR3 DNA reads as TGCAGCGTTGGCGGAGGCACAGATACGCAGTATTTT. As protein: CSVGGGTDTQYF.

J is TRBJ2-5 and V is TRBV11-2; 10 bases match TRBD2. With 5 bases clipped from V and 4 bases from J, the junction kept 10 bases outside the gene matches. The CDR3 has 16 amino acids. Germline assignment: CDR1 SGHAT and CDR2 FQNNGV. CDR3 loop: CASSPPISGGSETQYF. As DNA, the CDR3 is TGTGCCAGCAGCCCGCCGATTAGCGGGGGGTCAGAGACCCAGTACTTC.

This clone was seen only a few times. This chain links TRBV13 with TRBJ2-1, with D hard to call. Trimming shortened V by 0 bases and J by 7 bases, and 7 bases separated the two germline ends. Germline loops: CDR1 PRHDT, CDR2 FYEKMQ (reference sequence). There are 13 residues in the CDR3. CDR3: CASSLGTGNEQFF. In DNA, the CDR3 is TGTGCCAGCAGCTTAGGGACGGGTAATGAGCAGTTCTTC.

The rearrangement uses TRBV30 and TRBJ2-3; 10 nucleotides line up with TRBD2. CDR1 and CDR2 from the germline V gene are GTSNPN and SVGIG (reference sequence). The CDR3 has 14 residues. V lost 4 bases and J lost 5; bases outside the gene matches: 6. The CDR3 here is CAWKESGGEDTQYF. As DNA, the CDR3 is TGTGCCTGGAAGGAGAGCGGGGGGGAAGATACGCAGTATTTT.

This chain links TRBV13 with TRBJ2-7, with D unclear. V lost 4 bases to trimming and J lost 3 bases, with 10 bases between them. The CDR3 sequence is 13 residues long. CDR1 is PRHDT and CDR2 is FYEKMQ in the germline V gene (reference sequence). CDR3 nucleotide sequence: TGTGCCAGCAGCTCAGAGAATAACTACGAGCAGTACTTC. This gives the protein CASSSENNYEQYF.

Only a few counts were recorded for this clone. This chain connects TRBV7-9 to TRBJ2-3; 9 bases are a match to TRBD1. The CDR3 sequence is 14 residues long. The junction had 8 bases not matched to a gene; V was cut back by 10 bases and J by 3 bases. Germline V gene lookup returns CDR1 SEHNR and CDR2 FQNEAQ (reference sequence). In DNA, the CDR3 is TGTGCCACCGACCGGGACAGGGTAACAGATACGCAGTATTTT. Its translation: CATDRDRVTDTQYF.